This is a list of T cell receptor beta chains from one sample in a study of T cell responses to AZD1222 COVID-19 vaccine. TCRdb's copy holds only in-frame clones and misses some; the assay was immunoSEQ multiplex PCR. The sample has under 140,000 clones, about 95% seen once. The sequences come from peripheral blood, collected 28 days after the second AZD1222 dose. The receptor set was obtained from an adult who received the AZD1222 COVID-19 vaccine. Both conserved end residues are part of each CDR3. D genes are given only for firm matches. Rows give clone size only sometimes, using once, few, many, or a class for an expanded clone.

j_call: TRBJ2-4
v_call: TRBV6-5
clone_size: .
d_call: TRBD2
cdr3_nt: TGTGCCAGCACTAGCGGGATCGGTTACATTCAGTACTTC
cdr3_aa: CASTSGIGYIQYF

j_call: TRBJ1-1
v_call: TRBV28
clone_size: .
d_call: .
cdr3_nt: TGTGCCAGCAGTTTTCAGGGGGAAGCTTTCTTT
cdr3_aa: CASSFQGEAFF

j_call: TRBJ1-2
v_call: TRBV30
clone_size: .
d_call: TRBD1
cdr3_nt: TGTGCCTGGGGTTCCGGGACAGGGCTCATGGGGGGCTACACCTTC
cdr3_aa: CAWGSGTGLMGGYTF

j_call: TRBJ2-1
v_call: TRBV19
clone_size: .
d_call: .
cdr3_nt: TGTGCCAGTAGTGACCACCCTCGGGGGAGCAATGAGCAGTTCTTC
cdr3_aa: CASSDHPRGSNEQFF

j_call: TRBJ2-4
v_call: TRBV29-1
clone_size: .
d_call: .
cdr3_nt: TGCAGCGTTGTTGAGGTAGTGGGGTCCAAAAACATTCAGTACTTC
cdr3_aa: CSVVEVVGSKNIQYF

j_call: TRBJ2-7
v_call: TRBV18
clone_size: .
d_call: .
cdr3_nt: TGTGCCAGCTCACCATCCGGGGACGAGCAGTACTTC
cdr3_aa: CASSPSGDEQYF

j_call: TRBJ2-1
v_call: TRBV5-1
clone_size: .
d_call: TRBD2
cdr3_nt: TGCGCCAGCAGCTTGGTGGGCGGGAGCACCTACAATGAGCAGTTCTTC
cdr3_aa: CASSLVGGSTYNEQFF

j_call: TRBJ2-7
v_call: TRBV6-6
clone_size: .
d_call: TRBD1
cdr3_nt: TGTGCCAGCACCTCAACCCGGACAGGGCGTAGCGAGCAGTACTTC
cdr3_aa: CASTSTRTGRSEQYF

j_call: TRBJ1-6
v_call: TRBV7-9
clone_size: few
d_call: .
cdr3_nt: TGTGCCAGCAGCTCCATTAACAGGGTCAGAGGTCCGGACCATTCACCCCTCCACTTT
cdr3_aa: CASSSINRVRGPDHSPLHF

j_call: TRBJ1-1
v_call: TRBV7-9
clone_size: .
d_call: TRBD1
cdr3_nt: TGTGCCAGCAGCTGGGGACAGGCCGCTGAAGCTTTCTTT
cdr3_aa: CASSWGQAAEAFF

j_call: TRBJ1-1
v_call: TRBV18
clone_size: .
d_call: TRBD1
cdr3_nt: TGTGCCAGCTCATACACAGGGGGCTTTAGGAACACTGAAGCTTTCTTT
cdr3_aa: CASSYTGGFRNTEAFF